The clone carrying this TCR beta chain turned up a few times. Subjects with ophthalmopathy showed a Clinical Activity Score no lower than 3, a NOSPECS grade no lower than 4, and a duration shorter than 3 months. Pregnant or lactating patients were excluded, as were those with uncontrolled infection or other autoimmune disease. This sample stems from a study of T cells in Graves' hyperthyroidism and ophthalmopathy. Study background: The initial diagnosis was the point when peripheral blood was collected, ahead of any treatment.

The V gene lost 0 bases and the J gene lost 5 bases, with 10 bases spanning the gap. This CDR3 has 15 amino acids. The germline CDR1 and CDR2 sequences are LGHNA and YSLEER. The investigators amplified TCR beta CDR3 regions from RNA transcripts. In the first-round RT-PCR of the TCR CDR3, the HTBI primer set was used. TCRdb redid the calling of the multiplex PCR reads with MiXCR, one entry per CDR3 protein. The sample holds about 520,000 distinct CDR3 sequences, around 22% seen once. The chain recombines TRBV4-3 with TRBJ2-2; possibly TRBD2 for D (6 bases). Sequencing used blood. This clonotype was obtained from a woman aged 25 to 39 with Graves' ophthalmopathy. The CDR3 loop reads CASSQDPAGTGELFF. The CDR3 bases are TGCGCCAGCAGCCAAGATCCCGCGGGGACCGGGGAGCTGTTTTTT.